This entry lists 3 T cell receptor beta chains sequenced from one sample in a study of blood T cell repertoires in COVID-19. TCRdb keeps only in-frame clones here, not all; method: immunoSEQ multiplex PCR. This sample carries about 60,000 clones, around 80% of them seen once, and the ten largest clones take about 5.9%. Material: peripheral blood. These receptors all stem from a human donor in a cohort sampled during active COVID-19.

This chain joins TRBV2 and TRBJ1-5; D ambiguous. V was shortened by 7 bases and J by 4 bases, with 17 bases between the two germline ends. The CDR3 is 15 amino acids. The germline gives CDR1 SNHLY, CDR2 FYNNEI. The CDR3 DNA is TGTGCCAGCAAACCTGCCACGTCGGTTAATCAGCCCCAGCATTTT. Translated, it gives CASKPATSVNQPQHF.

This sequence joins TRBV3-1 (or the pseudogene TRBV3-2) and TRBJ2-2, with a possible D match to TRBD2 (5 bases). The CDR3 covers 13 residues. Trimming stripped 4 bases from V and 5 bases from J, with 8 bases between. Germline V gene data show CDR1 as LGHDT and CDR2 as YNNKEL (reference sequence). Here the CDR3 DNA reads TGTGCCAGCAGCCTACTAGTTACCGGGGAGCTGTTTTTT. Translated, it gives CASSLLVTGELFF.

The CDR3 spells CASSPQGWSGYTF. CDR3 in DNA: TGTGCCAGCAGCCCACAGGGTTGGAGTGGCTACACCTTC. The V and J genes are TRBV7-6 and TRBJ1-2; perhaps TRBD1 as D (6 bases). The length of the CDR3 is 13 residues. V lost 5 bases and J lost 7, with 14 bases in between. Germline CDR1 reads SGHVS; CDR2 reads FNYEAQ.